Below, 20 T cell receptor beta chains from the same sample are listed, as sequenced in a study of regulatory T cells in long-lasting Graves disease. Time point here: newly diagnosed GD, antithyroid drugs for less than 3 months. The TCR library was made from RNA extracted from PBMCs. Library construction for TCR beta used iRepertoire HTBI primers and Arm-PCR of CDR3 regions. Each CDR3 protein is one row after TCRdb ran MiXCR on the multiplex PCR reads. Among roughly 610,000 distinct CDR3 sequences listed, roughly 15% were seen once. Separately, the same data were catalogued under a study of T cells in Graves' hyperthyroidism and ophthalmopathy.

Sequences were derived from peripheral blood mononuclear cells (PBMCs), sampled at new diagnosis, from a patient treated with antithyroid drugs. These receptors were obtained from a man aged 18 to 29 with Graves disease.

This rearrangement joins TRBV6-2 or TRBV6-3 to TRBJ2-2; tentatively, D is TRBD2 (6 bases). The germline gives CDR1 MNHEY, CDR2 SVGEGT. CDR3 size: 14 residues. The ends were cut back, 4 bases at V and 6 bases at J, with 12 bases in the middle. The CDR3 sequence: CASSWSSAAGELFF. CDR3 bases: TGTGCCAGCAGTTGGTCTAGCGCCGCCGGGGAGCTGTTTTTT.

This clonotype has just a few counts. The chain links TRBV29-1 to TRBJ1-1; D is ambiguous. The CDR3 extends over 14 amino acids. Trimming left V 4 bases short and J 4 bases short, with 16 bases between. Germline CDR1 is SQVTM and CDR2 is ANQGSEA. In DNA form, the CDR3 reads TGCAGCGTTGCTTCCTCACAGCTTCTCACTGAAGCTTTCTTT. Translated: CSVASSQLLTEAFF.

This clonotype was detected ten times or more. The rearrangement uses TRBV15 and TRBJ2-1, with TRBD1 matching 10 bases. The CDR3 totals 14 residues. Losses at the gene ends were 8 bases for V and 4 bases for J; bases not matched to a gene: 5. Germline CDR1 and CDR2: LNHNV and YYDKDF (reference sequence). CDR3 sequence reads: CATLPGQGYNEQFF. In nucleotides, the CDR3 is TGTGCCACCTTGCCGGGACAGGGGTACAATGAGCAGTTCTTC.

There are many counts of this clonotype. The rearrangement links TRBV2 to TRBJ2-2, with D possibly being TRBD1 or TRBD2 (5 bases each). The CDR3 has 14 residues. Trimming stripped 3 bases from V and 5 bases from J, with 10 bases between. Germline-derived CDR1 and CDR2 are SNHLY and FYNNEI. The CDR3 protein is CASSDEGKTGELFF. Here the CDR3 DNA reads TGTGCCAGCAGTGATGAGGGGAAAACCGGGGAGCTGTTTTTT. Full variable domain (remainder filled in from reference TRBV2 and TRBJ2-2): EPEVTQTPSHQVTQMGQEVILRCVPISNHLYFYWYRQILGQKVEFLVSFYNNEISEKSEIFDDQFSVERPDGSNFTLKIRSTKLEDSAMYFCASSDEGKTGELFFGEGSRLTVL.

A few counts support this clonotype. The chain couples TRBV5-5 to TRBJ1-1; 7 bases fit TRBD1. CDR3 length: 17 residues. V was clipped by 2 bases and J by 2 bases; unmatched bases: 12. Germline CDR1 is SGHKS and CDR2 is YYEKEE (reference sequence). CDR3 coding DNA: TGTGCCAGCAGCTTTCGGAGAGGGACAGCTTTCAACACTGAAGCTTTCTTT. Its protein product is CASSFRRGTAFNTEAFF.

About this clonotype itself: This may come from a read error, since a much larger clone is one base off. The V gene is TRBV12-3 or TRBV12-4, the J gene TRBJ2-1; TRBD1 agrees at 7 bases. CDR3 length: 16 residues. The CDR3 reads CASSRQGSSYYNEQSF. For the CDR3, the DNA is TGTGCCAGCAGCCGACAGGGCTCTAGTTACTACAATGAGCAGTCCTTC.

This clonotype was detected many times. V is TRBV28 and J is TRBJ2-7; 7 nucleotides match TRBD2. Trimming cost V 4 bases and J 6 bases; bases outside gene matches: 9. The CDR3 sequence is 14 residues long. From germline, CDR1 is MDHEN and CDR2 SYDVKM. The CDR3 nucleotides read TGTGCCAGCAGTTCCCTGCGGGAGTCAGGCGAGCAGTACTTC. As protein: CASSSLRESGEQYF.

A word on this clonotype: This likely came from a read error, as a far larger clone is one base away. The chain carries TRBV28 and TRBJ2-7, with 7 bases matching TRBD1. Trimming at V came to 4 bases and at J to 7 bases, leaving 13 bases not matched to a gene. Germline CDR1 MDHEN, CDR2 SYDVKM. There are 15 residues in the CDR3. In nucleotides, the CDR3 is TGTGCCAGCAGTTCGGACAGGCTCAATTACAATGAGCAGTACTTC. This translates into CASSSDRLNYNEQYF. The complete variable domain, with remaining parts taken from reference TRBV28 and TRBJ2-7, reads DVKVTQSSRYLVKRTGEKVFLECVQDMDHENMFWYRQDPGLGLRLIYFSYDVKMKEKGDIPEGYSVSREKKERFSLILESASTNQTSMYLCASSSDRLNYNEQYFGPGTRLTVT.

There are a few counts of this clonotype. The V gene is TRBV7-9, the J gene TRBJ2-1; no firm D call. In germline, CDR1 is SEHNR, CDR2 FQNEAQ (reference sequence). The ends were cut back, 3 bases at V and 8 bases at J, with 8 bases in the middle. The CDR3 sequence is 12 residues long. The CDR3, as DNA: TGTGCCAGCAGCTTCTACTTGCATGAGCAGTTCTTC. This sequence encodes CASSFYLHEQFF.

The sample holds one count of this clonotype. One base away lies a much larger clone, so this may be a sequencing read error. No conserved phenylalanine or tryptophan is present at the end of the CDR3, so a read error is the likely explanation. The V and J genes are TRBV7-8 and TRBJ1-4; D is unresolved. Looked up from germline, CDR1 is SGHVS and CDR2 is FQNEAQ. V lost 6 bases, J lost 5 bases, and 19 bases lay in between. The CDR3 length is 16 residues. CDR3 region: CASSERTGTRNEKLFI. CDR3 sequence (DNA): TGTGCCAGCAGTGAAAGGACGGGAACCCGCAATGAAAAACTGTTTATT.

This clonotype was seen many times. The chain combines TRBV29-1 with TRBJ2-5; D is tentatively TRBD1 or TRBD2 (5 bases each). CDR3 length: 12 residues. Deletions cut 1 base from V and 7 bases from J, with 10 bases between. Germline-derived CDR1 and CDR2 are SQVTM and ANQGSEA. The CDR3 protein is CSVEARGGTQYF. CDR3 coding DNA: TGCAGCGTTGAAGCCCGGGGCGGGACCCAGTACTTC.

This clonotype turned up a few times. The V gene is TRBV10-3, the J gene TRBJ2-2, with 9 positions matching TRBD1. V shed 10 bases, J shed 4 bases, and the junction held 7 bases outside the gene matches. This CDR3 comprises 14 residues. The germline V gene has CDR1 ENHRY and CDR2 SYGVKD. The CDR3 region has the DNA TGTGCCACCTACCGACAGGGGGGCACCGGGGAGCTGTTTTTT. Its protein product is CATYRQGGTGELFF.

This clonotype came up many times. The genes are TRBV28 and TRBJ2-7, with 12 bases lining up with TRBD2. The J segment lost 3 bases and the V segment lost 5 bases, leaving 23 bases of the junction unmatched. CDR3 length: 21 amino acids. Germline CDR1 is MDHEN and CDR2 is SYDVKM. This CDR3 reads CASSPPPGQDRTSGKNYEQYF. The CDR3 DNA is TGTGCCAGCAGTCCTCCCCCCGGCCAGGACCGGACTAGCGGGAAGAACTACGAGCAGTACTTC.

There are many counts of this clonotype. The J gene is TRBJ1-1, the V gene TRBV3-1; D ambiguous. V was trimmed by 0 bases and J by 1 base, leaving 6 bases between them. The CDR3 extends over 14 amino acids. Germline CDR1 LGHDT, CDR2 YNNKEL (reference sequence). The CDR3 spells CASSQEEGNTEAFF. The CDR3, as DNA: TGTGCCAGCAGCCAAGAGGAGGGGAACACTGAAGCTTTCTTT. The full variable domain, its missing parts supplied by reference TRBV3-1 and TRBJ1-1, is DTAVSQTPKYLVTQMGNDKSIKCEQNLGHDTMYWYKQDSKKFLKIMFSYNNKELIINETVPNRFSPKSPDKAHLNLHINSLELGDSAVYFCASSQEEGNTEAFFGQGTRLTVV.

This clonotype has at least ten counts. The chain is built from TRBV3-1 and TRBJ2-1; D perhaps matches TRBD1 (5 bases). The CDR3 has 14 residues. Trimming removed 2 bases from V and 5 bases from J, with 10 bases in between. Looked up from germline, CDR1 is LGHDT and CDR2 is YNNKEL (reference sequence). CDR3 coding DNA: TGTGCCAGCAGCCAACGTGGGGCCAACAATGAGCAGTTCTTC. Its translation: CASSQRGANNEQFF.

This clonotype was seen at least ten times. The V and J genes are TRBV7-2 and TRBJ2-3, with TRBD1 matching 7 bases. The CDR3 sequence is 13 residues long. V shed 5 bases and J 7 bases; nucleotides not matched to a gene: 6. Germline loops: CDR1 SGHTA, CDR2 FQGNSA. The CDR3 loop is CASSAKQGNTQYF. DNA of the CDR3: TGTGCCAGCAGCGCTAAACAGGGGAATACGCAGTATTTT. The full variable domain, in which reference TRBV7-2 and TRBJ2-3 provide the parts outside the CDR3, is GAGVSQSPSNKVTEKGKDVELRCDPISGHTALYWYRQSLGQGLEFLIYFQGNSAPDKSGLPSDRFSAERTGGSVSTLTIQRTQQEDSAVYLCASSAKQGNTQYFGPGTRLTVL.

This clonotype has a handful of counts. The genes are TRBV18 and TRBJ2-7; D unclear. Between the trimmed V and J ends, which lost 2 bases and 3 bases, there was a span of 14 bases. The CDR3 runs to 15 residues. The V gene's germline CDR1 is KGHSH and CDR2 LQKENI. CDR3 residues: CASSPVAGPIYEQYF. For the CDR3, the DNA is TGTGCCAGCTCACCAGTTGCCGGACCGATCTACGAGCAGTACTTC.

The chain recombines TRBV6-1 with TRBJ2-2; 8 nucleotides agree with TRBD1. The CDR3 is 14 amino acids. Losses at the gene ends were 7 bases for V and 6 bases for J; bases not matched to a gene: 7. The germline V gene has CDR1 MNHNS and CDR2 SASEGT. The CDR3, as DNA: TGTGCCAGCACTGGACAGGGATCGGCCGGGGAGCTGTTTTTT. Encoded protein: CASTGQGSAGELFF.

This clonotype has at least ten counts. The chain links TRBV12-3 or TRBV12-4 to TRBJ2-6; the match to TRBD1 covers 8 bases. J was trimmed by 12 bases and V by 7 bases; bases with no gene match: 8. This CDR3 comprises 13 residues. The CDR3 bases are TGTGCCAGCAACCCTGGACAGGGCAGCGTCCTGACTTTC. This encodes CASNPGQGSVLTF.

This sequence joins TRBV7-3 and TRBJ2-1; D possibly matches TRBD1 or TRBD2 (5 bases each). From germline, CDR1 is SGHTA and CDR2 FQGTGA. This CDR3 region has 18 residues. V lost 5 bases to trimming and J lost 10 bases, with 30 bases between them. The CDR3 DNA reads TGTGCCAGCAGCCGTCCGACGGGGCTCGCGGACCGGTTTTTGGAGCAGTTCTTC. This translates into CASSRPTGLADRFLEQFF.